The rows below give T cell receptor beta chains drawn from one sample of a study of T cell responses to AZD1222 COVID-19 vaccine. Sequenced by immunoSEQ multiplex PCR; TCRdb stores in-frame clones only, minus some. The repertoire holds 100,000 to 150,000 clones, with about 93% as singletons. Sequencing was performed on peripheral blood, taken 28 days after the second dose of the MenACWY control vaccine. These receptors all stem from an adult who received the MenACWY meningococcal vaccine as a control. Each CDR3 is given with its conserved first and last residue. Each record gives: V gene, CDR3 length, D gene, CDR3 protein. A D gene is named only where the DNA matches it firmly.

v_gene: TRBV5-3; len: 16; d_gene: TRBD1; CDR3aa: CARSLRQGPSNYGYTF
v_gene: TRBV28; len: 13; d_gene: .; CDR3aa: CASKSTPVRQLFF
v_gene: TRBV3-1/TRBV3-2; len: 16; d_gene: .; CDR3aa: CASSQDSAGGNQPQHF
v_gene: TRBV6-6; len: 16; d_gene: .; CDR3aa: CASSRASGNVADTQYF
v_gene: TRBV28; len: 14; d_gene: TRBD1; CDR3aa: CASSPTQGHTEAFF
v_gene: TRBV9; len: 15; d_gene: TRBD1; CDR3aa: CASSVGDSLYNEQFF
v_gene: TRBV9; len: 14; d_gene: TRBD1; CDR3aa: CASSEAGTDLEAFF
v_gene: TRBV19; len: 16; d_gene: TRBD2; CDR3aa: CASSIRAGAVTDTQYF
v_gene: TRBV28; len: 17; d_gene: TRBD2; CDR3aa: CASSHAPGLAEDREQFF
v_gene: TRBV6-5; len: 14; d_gene: .; CDR3aa: CASSTSAGDSGYTF
v_gene: TRBV27; len: 15; d_gene: TRBD2; CDR3aa: CASSLAGGRQETQYF
v_gene: TRBV7-6; len: 11; d_gene: .; CDR3aa: CASSSSETQYF
v_gene: TRBV18; len: 16; d_gene: TRBD1; CDR3aa: CASRPRGQSNTGELFF
v_gene: TRBV4-1; len: 15; d_gene: .; CDR3aa: CASSHPPRQLYGYTF
v_gene: TRBV7-9; len: 15; d_gene: TRBD1; CDR3aa: CASSLGDRGQETQYF
v_gene: TRBV5-1; len: 14; d_gene: .; CDR3aa: CASSLGSGANVLTF
v_gene: TRBV28; len: 13; d_gene: .; CDR3aa: CASSLKTGYGYTF
v_gene: TRBV2; len: 12; d_gene: TRBD2; CDR3aa: CVGASGRYEQFF
v_gene: TRBV15; len: 15; d_gene: TRBD1; CDR3aa: CATRTDRVSTDTQYF
v_gene: TRBV5-1; len: 15; d_gene: .; CDR3aa: CASSLRGGNAYEQYF
v_gene: TRBV4-1; len: 17; d_gene: TRBD2; CDR3aa: CASSQQLAVPGPDTQYF
v_gene: TRBV7-2; len: 17; d_gene: .; CDR3aa: CASSIPGGGGNTDTQYF
v_gene: TRBV5-1; len: 14; d_gene: TRBD2; CDR3aa: CASSLSGSTDTQYF
v_gene: TRBV19; len: 16; d_gene: TRBD1; CDR3aa: CASSTRQGATGNTIYF
v_gene: TRBV19; len: 12; d_gene: .; CDR3aa: CASSIVPNEQFF
v_gene: TRBV2; len: 15; d_gene: TRBD1; CDR3aa: CASSEGTGSNQPQHF
v_gene: TRBV10-1; len: 13; d_gene: .; CDR3aa: CASSASGTPEAFF
v_gene: TRBV27; len: 14; d_gene: TRBD1; CDR3aa: CASSVNPQGAEQFF
v_gene: TRBV28; len: 15; d_gene: .; CDR3aa: CASSRGGSGNQPQHF
v_gene: TRBV19; len: 17; d_gene: .; CDR3aa: CASSIDGTRSGTYEQYF
v_gene: TRBV28; len: 12; d_gene: .; CDR3aa: CASSFLNTEAFF
v_gene: TRBV9; len: 12; d_gene: .; CDR3aa: CASNGIGGGYTF
v_gene: TRBV10-3; len: 13; d_gene: .; CDR3aa: CAISVRDTTEQYF
v_gene: TRBV11-1; len: 16; d_gene: .; CDR3aa: CASSLAGLLGLNEQFF
v_gene: TRBV7-9; len: 15; d_gene: TRBD1; CDR3aa: CASSPGTGSTGELFF
v_gene: TRBV5-1; len: 15; d_gene: .; CDR3aa: CASSFSGGGETEAFF
v_gene: TRBV25-1; len: 15; d_gene: TRBD1; CDR3aa: CASSEGTDPSGELFF
v_gene: TRBV12-3/TRBV12-4; len: 12; d_gene: .; CDR3aa: CASSLNPGELFF
v_gene: TRBV7-3; len: 14; d_gene: .; CDR3aa: CASSPRGENTEAFF
v_gene: TRBV29-1; len: 12; d_gene: .; CDR3aa: CSVVRANYGYTF
v_gene: TRBV23-1; len: 16; d_gene: .; CDR3aa: CASSQYGVGTNNEQFF
v_gene: TRBV7-9; len: 19; d_gene: TRBD2; CDR3aa: CASSSWTSGGARAKNIQYF
v_gene: TRBV5-1; len: 16; d_gene: TRBD2; CDR3aa: CASSLVAGGIKNIQYF
v_gene: TRBV2; len: 13; d_gene: .; CDR3aa: CASLQEMNTEAFF
v_gene: TRBV2; len: 14; d_gene: TRBD2; CDR3aa: CASGTGGHSNEQFF
v_gene: TRBV27; len: 14; d_gene: .; CDR3aa: CASSSRSSTDTQYF
v_gene: TRBV13; len: 15; d_gene: .; CDR3aa: CASSLDLQGSEKLFF
v_gene: TRBV27; len: 13; d_gene: .; CDR3aa: CASSLRYQETQYF
v_gene: TRBV27; len: 14; d_gene: TRBD1; CDR3aa: CASSSRGPGTEAFF
v_gene: TRBV6-2/TRBV6-3; len: 14; d_gene: .; CDR3aa: CASSYVPTRGGYTF
v_gene: TRBV6-5; len: 13; d_gene: TRBD1; CDR3aa: CASASGTADTQYF
v_gene: TRBV28; len: 11; d_gene: .; CDR3aa: CASSKGYGYTF
v_gene: TRBV5-1; len: 15; d_gene: .; CDR3aa: CASSTYSGPTGELFF
v_gene: TRBV7-6; len: 15; d_gene: .; CDR3aa: CASSLERLAADTQYF
v_gene: TRBV28; len: 15; d_gene: TRBD1; CDR3aa: CASSFGTGITDTQYF